This T cell receptor (beta chain) was captured in a study of cytomegalovirus exposure and HLA in healthy donors. For this clone: As yet, its antigen is unknown.

Findings and caveats of the study: Another analysis was done later, and it associated approximately 18,000 TCR beta sequences with HLA alleles at 0.05 false discovery rate.

In the PCR, 60 Vbeta and 13 Jbeta primers were used. Assay: immunoSEQ multiplex PCR; the TCRdb copy retains only in-frame clones and omits some. This table holds about 170,000 clones, about four fifths found once. Material for sequencing was PBMCs. The receptor's source is a girl under 18 in good health and CMV-seropositive.

The CDR3 protein is CASSDPQGGYTF. CDR3 sequence (DNA): TGTGCCAGCAGTGATCCCCAGGGGGGCTACACCTTC. V and J are TRBV6-1 and TRBJ1-2, with a tentative D call TRBD1 (6 bases). The V and J ends lost 3 bases and 8 bases respectively, with 10 bases between them. The germline CDR1 and CDR2 sequences are MNHNS and SASEGT. The CDR3 length is 12 residues.